This T cell receptor (beta chain) was found in a study of Siglec-9 on CD8 T cells in melanoma (dated by TCRdb to between 2018 and 2020). Looking at the study overall: Siglec-9 expression on CD8+ T cells and the role of Siglec-9 in regulating T cells in the melanoma tumor microenvironment were investigated in the study. Points the paper makes about the study in general: According to the report, an effector memory CD8+ T-cell subset that seemed to build up inside melanoma tumors was both marked and regulated by Siglec-9.

As concerns this clone: This receptor's antigen is unknown. One base away there is no much larger clone; base qualities are not given.

Library preparation used the immunoSEQ multiplex PCR assay. TCRdb took over this immuneACCESS table, retaining in-frame rearrangements with V and J assigned. Such tables are incomplete; in checked studies, under half of the missing clones stem from an unresolved V gene, and the remainder is unexplained. Across this sample there are around 35,000 clones, with 80% to 85% seen only once. Of the sample, about 1.7% falls within the top ten clones. Sequencing was done on a sample of Siglec-9- CD8+ T cells sorted from blood. The cell subset or site label corresponds to: CD8 T cells lacking Siglec-9. The TCR sequence derives from a human donor in good health.

The DNA reads as follows: TGTGCCAGCGGGACTAGCGGGGGCTACGAGCAGTACTTC. Its translation is CASGTSGGYEQYF. The receptor chain draws on TRBV27 and TRBJ2-7; 14 of the junction bases match TRBD2. The CDR3 holds 13 amino acids from the cysteine to the phenylalanine. Just the 39-base CDR3 DNA is kept, in frame starting at base 1. CDR1 MNHEY and CDR2 SMNVEV are derived from the germline V gene (reference sequence). Clipping removes 8 bases from V and 3 bases from J, with 0 as the unmatched junction base count.